These 6 T cell receptor beta chains share one sample of origin, sequenced in a study of blood T cell repertoires in COVID-19. Some clones are missing from TCRdb's copy, which holds only in-frame ones; the method was immunoSEQ multiplex PCR. The sample shows 70,000 to 95,000 clones, more than 70% of them seen only once. The sequenced sample was peripheral blood. Receptors originate from a human donor in a cohort sampled during active COVID-19.

The gene calls are TRBV5-4 and TRBJ2-3; TRBD1 matches at 9 bases. V was pared by 4 bases and J by 4 bases, with 7 bases of the junction left unmatched. This CDR3 region has 15 residues. Germline CDR1 and CDR2: SGHNT and YYREEE (reference sequence). The CDR3 coding sequence is TGTGCCAGCAGCACCGGACAGGGGTTTGCAGATACGCAGTATTTT. Protein sequence: CASSTGQGFADTQYF.

V gene TRBV29-1 combines with J gene TRBJ1-2; tentative D call: TRBD1 (6 bases). This CDR3 is 12 amino acids long. The germline gives CDR1 SQVTM, CDR2 ANQGSEA. V was shortened by 7 bases and J by 3 bases, with 12 bases between the two germline ends. The CDR3 nucleotides read TGCAGCGGAGGGGGTGCGGACTATGGCTACACCTTC. Encoded protein: CSGGGADYGYTF. The variable domain in full, completed from reference TRBV29-1 and TRBJ1-2, reads SAVISQKPSRDICQRGTSLTIQCQVDSQVTMMFWYRQQPGQSLTLIATANQGSEATYESGFVIDKFPISRPNLTFSTLTVSNMSPEDSSIYLCSGGGADYGYTFGSGTRLTVV.

J is TRBJ2-7 and V is TRBV5-5; 9 positions match TRBD2. V lost 4 bases, J lost 7 bases, and 15 bases stayed unmatched. Germline CDR1 SGHKS, CDR2 YYEKEE (reference sequence). The CDR3 contains 16 residues. CDR3 coding DNA: TGTGCCAGCAGCCGACTAGCGGCGGAAGTCCAGTGGGAGCAGTACTTC. This sequence encodes CASSRLAAEVQWEQYF.

This clone was seen only a few times. The chain links TRBV12-3 or TRBV12-4 to TRBJ2-2; no firm D call. The length of the CDR3 is 11 residues. V lost 8 bases and J lost 6, with 7 bases in between. CDR3 coding DNA: TGTGCCAGCCTTATCTCCGGGGAGCTGTTTTTT. This codes for CASLISGELFF.

The rearrangement links TRBV21-1 to TRBJ2-7; the table gives TRBD2 as D, unverified against the DNA. TRBV21-1 is a recognized pseudogene. CDR3 length: 13 amino acids. The CDR3 nucleotides read TGTGCCAGATTAGCGGGAGAGCCTTACGAGCAGTACTTC. Encoded protein: CARLAGEPYEQYF.

The chain couples TRBV7-7 to TRBJ2-4, with D maybe TRBD2 (6 bases). The germline V and J ends were trimmed by 7 bases and 0 bases, with 16 bases remaining between them. CDR1 and CDR2 (germline): SSHAT, FNYEAQ (reference sequence). The CDR3 extends over 16 amino acids. The CDR3 nucleotides read TGTGCCAGCACCCCGGGGGTACGTCTAGCCAAAAACATTCAGTACTTC. Translation gives CASTPGVRLAKNIQYF.